These 30 T cell receptor beta chains originate from one sample sequenced in a study of identical twins. TCRdb independently ran MiXCR on the 5' RACE reads; one entry per CDR3 protein. The data show approximately 620,000 distinct CDR3 sequences, roughly 8% seen once. These data were also filed under a second study, of yellow fever vaccine responses in identical twins.

The sequenced sample consisted of PBMCs. The receptors derive from a woman aged 18-29 years in good health.

This clonotype appeared once. The J gene is TRBJ2-7, the V gene TRBV30; D is possibly TRBD1 (6 bases). The germline V gene encodes CDR1 GTSNPN and CDR2 SVGIG (reference sequence). The CDR3 covers 12 residues. The V and J ends lost 3 bases and 3 bases respectively, with 9 bases between them. This chain's CDR3 is CAWSTGFYEQYF. The CDR3 DNA is TGTGCCTGGAGCACAGGGTTCTACGAGCAGTACTTC.

V is TRBV29-1 and J is TRBJ2-2, with D perhaps matching TRBD1 (5 bases). Deletions cut 5 bases from V and 2 bases from J, with 9 bases between. Germline CDR1 is SQVTM and CDR2 is ANQGSEA. This CDR3 comprises 13 residues. This CDR3 reads CSVFQGNTGELFF. CDR3 DNA sequence: TGCAGCGTTTTTCAGGGTAACACCGGGGAGCTGTTTTTT.

A note on this clonotype: A read error is possible here, since a much larger clone lies one base away. The CDR3 region is CVSRASGGAFWEQFF. The DNA of the CDR3 is TGTGTCAGCAGGGCTAGCGGGGGGGCATTTTGGGAGCAGTTCTTC. The chain couples TRBV2 to TRBJ2-1; 12 bases are shared with TRBD2. Per germline, CDR1 SNHLY and CDR2 FYNNEI. The CDR3 has 15 amino acids.

The table lists this clonotype with a few counts. The CDR3 region is CASSLSTAGDTGELFF. The CDR3 DNA reads as TGTGCCAGCAGTTTAAGTACAGCGGGAGACACCGGGGAGCTGTTTTTT. The J gene is TRBJ2-2, the V gene TRBV28, with 8 bases lining up with TRBD2. The length of the CDR3 is 16 residues. V was pared by 2 bases and J by 3 bases, with 5 bases of the junction left unmatched. Germline values: CDR1 MDHEN, CDR2 SYDVKM.

In this sample, this clonotype turned up a few times. The chain carries TRBV6-6 and TRBJ2-7, with D perhaps assigned TRBD1 or TRBD2 (5 bases each). Trimming removed 4 bases from V and 9 bases from J, with 16 bases in between. The CDR3 length is 13 residues. CDR1 and CDR2 (germline): MNHNY, SVGAGI (reference sequence). The CDR3 loop reads CASSSDYGTAQYF. Here the CDR3 DNA reads TGTGCCAGCAGTTCCGACTACGGGACCGCGCAGTACTTC.

The chain is built from TRBV5-1 and TRBJ2-3; TRBD2 might be the D (6 bases). Between the trimmed V and J ends, which lost 2 bases and 5 bases, there was a span of 12 bases. The CDR3 runs 14 residues. CDR1 and CDR2 from the germline V gene are SGHRS and YFSETQ. The DNA for the CDR3 is TGCGCCAGCAGCTTATTTAGCGGAGGAGATACGCAGTATTTT. Translation: CASSLFSGGDTQYF.

In its sample, this clonotype was seen many times. This rearrangement joins TRBV6-1 to TRBJ1-4; perhaps TRBD1 as D (5 bases). The CDR3 totals 13 residues. Germline values: CDR1 MNHNS, CDR2 SASEGT. With 6 bases removed from V and 6 bases from J, the gap between germline ends came to 11 bases. The CDR3 loop reads CASSPGTHEKLFF. The CDR3 DNA sequence: TGTGCCAGCAGCCCCGGGACTCATGAAAAACTGTTTTTT.

The chain recombines TRBV9 with TRBJ2-7; 11 bases map to TRBD2. Trimming cost V 3 bases and J 5 bases; bases outside gene matches: 10. Germline assignment: CDR1 SGDLS and CDR2 YYNGEE. The CDR3 contains 16 residues. The CDR3 is CASSEPLAGGGHEQYF. DNA of the CDR3: TGTGCCAGCAGCGAACCTTTAGCGGGAGGGGGCCACGAGCAGTACTTC.

This clonotype has a count of ten or more. This chain connects TRBV12-3 or TRBV12-4 to TRBJ2-7; TRBD1 might be the D (6 bases). The V end was cut by 6 bases, the J end by 5 bases, with 20 bases between. The CDR3 has 15 residues. CDR3 DNA sequence: TGTGCCAGCAGCACCGGGACAACCTACGGGGACGAGCAGTACTTC. As protein: CASSTGTTYGDEQYF.

The rearrangement links TRBV10-3 to TRBJ2-3; TRBD1 might be the D (6 bases). CDR1 is ENHRY, CDR2 SYGVKD, per germline. Trimming removed 2 bases at V and 9 bases at J, with 12 bases between. The CDR3 has 13 residues. The CDR3 reads CAISENRELTQYF. The CDR3, as DNA: TGTGCCATCAGTGAGAACAGGGAATTAACGCAGTATTTT.

V is TRBV14 and J is TRBJ2-2; no reliable D call. V lost 0 bases, J lost 7 bases, and 6 bases lay in between. This CDR3 is built from 13 residues. CDR1 and CDR2 (germline): SGHDN, FVKESK. The CDR3 region has the DNA TGTGCCAGCAGCCAAGATATGAACGGGGAGCTGTTTTTT. Protein: CASSQDMNGELFF.

This clonotype has a handful of counts. The chain couples TRBV20-1 to TRBJ2-5; D possibly corresponds to TRBD2 (7 bases). V was trimmed by 0 bases and J by 2 bases, leaving 16 bases between them. Germline values: CDR1 DFQATT, CDR2 SNEGSKA (reference sequence). CDR3 length: 16 residues. CDR3 sequence (DNA): TGCAGTGCTAGAGACTCCTGGGCGGGGGCGCAAGAGACCCAGTACTTC. Amino acids: CSARDSWAGAQETQYF.

This clonotype occurred a few times. This chain connects TRBV12-3 or TRBV12-4 to TRBJ2-5; D may be TRBD1 or TRBD2 (5 bases each). The CDR3 runs to 13 residues. V gave up 7 bases and J gave up 2 bases, with 11 bases separating them. The CDR3 protein is CASTGTGQETQYF. The CDR3 DNA is TGTGCCAGCACGGGGACGGGTCAAGAGACCCAGTACTTC.

This clonotype occurred a few times. The chain recombines TRBV10-3 with TRBJ2-2; 10 nucleotides line up with TRBD2. This CDR3 region has 18 residues. From germline, CDR1 is ENHRY and CDR2 SYGVKD. V shed 2 bases and J 0 bases; nucleotides not matched to a gene: 6. The DNA of the CDR3 is TGTGCCATCAGTGAGCCGCTAGCGGGAGTCGCGAACACCGGGGAGCTGTTTTTT. It specifies CAISEPLAGVANTGELFF.

This clonotype was counted a few times. The chain links TRBV12-3 or TRBV12-4 to TRBJ2-3; TRBD1 is a possible D gene (5 bases). The CDR3 runs 15 residues. Trimming removed 2 bases at V and 1 base at J, with 10 bases between. The CDR3 spells CASSLKETGTDTQYF. The CDR3 region has the DNA TGTGCCAGCAGTTTAAAGGAGACAGGCACAGATACGCAGTATTTT.

This clonotype was detected only a few times. The chain links TRBV4-1 to TRBJ2-7; D gene ambiguous. Germline loops: CDR1 MGHRA, CDR2 YSYEKL. This CDR3 has 14 residues. V shed 4 bases and J shed 2 bases, with 12 bases lying between them. The CDR3 DNA reads TGCGCCAGCAGCCGACCCGAATGGCCCTACGAGCAGTACTTC. This sequence encodes CASSRPEWPYEQYF.

At least ten counts were recorded for this clonotype. This chain connects TRBV7-9 to TRBJ2-1; D ambiguous. In germline, CDR1 is SEHNR, CDR2 FQNEAQ (reference sequence). The CDR3 consists of 15 residues. Trimming pared 2 bases from V and 6 bases from J, leaving 14 bases between. The CDR3 loop reads CASSLSLSIGNEQFF. DNA of the CDR3: TGTGCCAGCAGCTTAAGCCTCAGTATAGGCAATGAGCAGTTCTTC.

This clonotype was counted ten times or more. The gene calls are TRBV5-1 and TRBJ2-1, with D unresolved. V dropped 5 bases and J dropped 0 bases, with 12 bases sitting between them. CDR1 and CDR2 from the germline V gene are SGHRS and YFSETQ. The length of the CDR3 is 15 residues. The CDR3 spells CASRSAESSYNEQFF. In DNA form, the CDR3 reads TGCGCCAGCAGATCTGCGGAGAGCTCCTACAATGAGCAGTTCTTC.

This clonotype appeared many times. V gene TRBV29-1 combines with J gene TRBJ2-7; 9 bases fit TRBD1. The CDR3 extends over 14 amino acids. Unmatched junction bases numbered 9, after V lost 6 bases and J lost 3 bases. The V gene's germline CDR1 is SQVTM and CDR2 ANQGSEA. CDR3 protein: CSVYAGTGYYEQYF. The CDR3 DNA follows: TGCAGCGTCTACGCGGGGACAGGGTACTACGAGCAGTACTTC.

This clonotype showed up just a few times. V usage is TRBV12-3 or TRBV12-4 and J usage is TRBJ1-1; 8 bases map to TRBD1. The CDR3 spans 15 residues. J gave up 5 bases and V 6 bases, and 11 bases lay outside the gene matches. CDR3 nucleotide sequence: TGTGCCAGCAGCCCACATTTGAGGACAGGGACTGAAGCTTTCTTT. Its protein is CASSPHLRTGTEAFF.

This clonotype was detected only a few times. The J gene is TRBJ2-1, the V gene TRBV5-1; D remains ambiguous. The CDR3 is made up of 12 amino acids. V lost 1 base and J 12 bases, leaving 11 bases between the germline ends. Germline V gene sequence: CDR1 SGHRS, CDR2 YFSETQ. In DNA form, the CDR3 reads TGCGCCAGCAGCTTGCCCTCGTGGGGGCAGTTCTTC. Translation: CASSLPSWGQFF.

This clonotype was seen a few times. V gene TRBV5-1 combines with J gene TRBJ2-3, with 14 bases fitting TRBD2. V lost 0 bases to trimming and J lost 4 bases; unmatched junction nucleotides: 4. The CDR3 runs to 17 residues. Germline CDR1 SGHRS, CDR2 YFSETQ. DNA for the CDR3: TGCGCCAGCAGCTTGGGGGGACTAGCGGGAGATGCAGATACGCAGTATTTT. This codes for CASSLGGLAGDADTQYF. Looking up the rest from reference TRBV5-1 and TRBJ2-3 gives the full variable domain: KAGVTQTPRYLIKTRGQQVTLSCSPISGHRSVSWYQQTPGQGLQFLFEYFSETQRNKGNFPGRFSGRQFSNSRSEMNVSTLELGDSALYLCASSLGGLAGDADTQYFGPGTRLTVL.

Remarks on this clonotype: This may arise from a read error, as a much more abundant clone is one base away. The chain combines TRBV12-3 or TRBV12-4 with TRBJ2-2; TRBD2 aligns across 9 bases. The V and J ends lost 3 bases and 4 bases, in that order; junction bases with no gene match: 9. This CDR3 has 17 residues. The CDR3 reads CASSFWLGGRGTGELFF. Here the CDR3 DNA reads TGTGCCAGCAGTTTTTGGTTAGGCGGGAGGGGCACCGGGGAGCTGTTTTTT.

Ten or more counts support this clonotype. V gene TRBV20-1 combines with J gene TRBJ1-6, with TRBD1 matching 7 bases. Germline CDR1 and CDR2: DFQATT and SNEGSKA (reference sequence). This CDR3 region has 15 residues. V lost 5 bases to trimming and J lost 6 bases; unmatched junction nucleotides: 10. CDR3 in DNA: TGCAGTGCTTTTTCTCAGGGGGTCGGTAATTCACCCCTCCACTTT. As protein: CSAFSQGVGNSPLHF.

This chain connects TRBV20-1 to TRBJ2-1, with 9 bases aligning to TRBD1. The CDR3 consists of 14 residues. Losses at the gene ends were 2 bases for V and 8 bases for J; bases not matched to a gene: 7. Germline CDR1 is DFQATT and CDR2 is SNEGSKA (reference sequence). The chain's CDR3 is CSARSGTGLDEQFF. Here the CDR3 DNA reads TGCAGTGCTAGATCCGGGACAGGGTTGGATGAGCAGTTCTTC.

The table lists this clonotype with a few counts. This chain uses TRBV6-2 or TRBV6-3 with TRBJ2-3; no firm D call. Looked up from germline, CDR1 is MNHEY and CDR2 is SVGEGT. CDR3 size: 16 residues. Trimming shortened V by 6 bases and J by 2 bases, and 18 bases separated the two germline ends. The DNA of the CDR3 is TGTGCCAGCAGCCCCTATGGTTTGCCATACACAGATACGCAGTATTTT. As protein: CASSPYGLPYTDTQYF.

This clonotype was detected ten times or more. The chain combines TRBV12-3 or TRBV12-4 with TRBJ2-5, with D possibly being TRBD1 (6 bases). CDR3 size: 13 residues. The V end was cut by 9 bases, the J end by 5 bases, with 16 bases between. As DNA, the CDR3 is TGTGCCAGTAAACAGGGCCACGGCGAGACCCAGTACTTC. It specifies CASKQGHGETQYF.

CDR3 nucleotides: TGCAGTGCTGAAGACAGCTCTGGGGCCAACGTCCTGACTTTC. It codes for CSAEDSSGANVLTF. The chain joins TRBV20-1 to TRBJ2-6; D possibly corresponds to TRBD1 (5 bases). Germline lookup yields CDR1 DFQATT and CDR2 SNEGSKA (reference sequence). Deletions cut 5 bases from V and 0 bases from J, with 8 bases between. The CDR3 is 14 residues long.

CDR3 coding DNA: TGTGCCAGCAGCAACCTACCGACCAGGACCCGCTCCGCCGGGGAGCTGTTTTTT. This codes for CASSNLPTRTRSAGELFF. The rearrangement uses TRBV11-2 and TRBJ2-2, with D hard to call. Looked up from germline, CDR1 is SGHAT and CDR2 is FQNNGV. V gave up 5 bases and J gave up 6 bases, with 25 bases separating them. The CDR3 contains 18 residues.

This clonotype was counted at least ten times. This chain connects TRBV11-2 to TRBJ1-5; D perhaps matches TRBD1 (6 bases). Trimming left V 5 bases short and J 2 bases short, with 10 bases between. CDR3 length: 14 amino acids. From germline, CDR1 is SGHAT and CDR2 FQNNGV. CDR3 region: CASSQQGRNQPQHF. DNA for the CDR3: TGTGCCAGCAGCCAACAGGGCCGCAATCAGCCCCAGCATTTT.